This is a list of T cell receptor beta chains from one sample in a study of blood T cell repertoires in COVID-19. Generated by immunoSEQ multiplex PCR, the TCRdb table keeps only in-frame clones and is missing some. Among around 250,000 clones listed, around 80% were seen once. Sequencing input: PBMCs or T cells enriched from blood (not recorded which). The receptors were sampled from a man aged 35 to 55 who had recovered from COVID-19. Both conserved end residues are part of each CDR3. A D gene is named only where the DNA matches it firmly. Expanded clones get a size class; other rows say once, few or many, or leave the size out.

TRBV4-1	TRBJ2-1	.	once	CASSQRDTYNEQFF	TGCGCCAGCAGCCAACGGGACACTTACAATGAGCAGTTCTTC
TRBV7-9	TRBJ2-5	TRBD2	.	CASSSGLAELLQETQYF	TGTGCCAGCAGCTCCGGACTAGCGGAACTCCTCCAAGAGACCCAGTACTTC
TRBV19	TRBJ2-5	TRBD1	.	CASSISGQGLTQYF	TGTGCCAGTAGTATATCGGGACAGGGTTTGACCCAGTACTTC
TRBV9	TRBJ2-1	.	once	CASSVGSVQYNEQFF	TGTGCCAGCAGCGTAGGTAGCGTACAATACAATGAGCAGTTCTTC
TRBV2	TRBJ2-3	TRBD2	.	CASGGDLTDTQYF	TGTGCCTCCGGGGGGGACCTCACAGATACGCAGTATTTT
TRBV2	TRBJ1-2	.	.	CASNVRDYGYTF	TGTGCCAGCAATGTCAGGGACTATGGCTACACCTTC
TRBV11-1	TRBJ2-5	.	.	CASSLGGPQETQYF	TGTGCCAGCAGCTTAGGGGGGCCGCAAGAGACCCAGTACTTC
TRBV18	TRBJ1-1	TRBD1	once	CASSPRQGGMNTEAFF	TGTGCCAGCTCACCGAGACAGGGGGGGATGAACACTGAAGCTTTCTTT
TRBV4-2	TRBJ1-4	.	.	CASSGGEGEKLFF	TGTGCCAGCAGCGGGGGGGAGGGTGAAAAACTGTTTTTT
TRBV5-4	TRBJ1-3	TRBD1	.	CASSGDRGESGNTIYF	TGTGCCAGCAGCGGGGACAGGGGTGAGTCTGGAAACACCATATATTTT
TRBV4-2	TRBJ2-1	TRBD2	.	CASSQEPTAGVRDEQFF	TGTGCCAGCAGCCAAGAACCCACAGCGGGAGTTAGGGATGAGCAGTTCTTC
TRBV18	TRBJ1-1	TRBD1	.	CASSHSSPNAGTGVGGGTEAFF	TGTGCCAGCTCACATTCCTCCCCAAATGCTGGGACAGGGGTTGGAGGTGGCACTGAAGCTTTCTTT
TRBV10-1	TRBJ2-3	TRBD1	.	CASSAGTGRDTQYF	TGCGCCAGCAGTGCCGGGACAGGGAGGGATACGCAGTATTTT
TRBV4-3	TRBJ2-4	TRBD1	.	CASSQDVAGGDMAKNIQYF	TGCGCCAGCAGCCAAGATGTGGCAGGGGGCGATATGGCCAAAAACATTCAGTACTTC
TRBV6-2/TRBV6-3	TRBJ2-7	.	.	CASSYYDSPLEQYF	TGTGCCAGCAGTTACTATGACAGCCCCCTGGAGCAGTACTTC
TRBV19	TRBJ1-3	.	.	CASTGRGAPGNTIYF	TGTGCCAGTACCGGGAGGGGGGCTCCTGGAAACACCATATATTTT
TRBV18	TRBJ2-7	TRBD2	.	CASSPSGGQYEQYF	TGTGCCAGCTCACCTAGCGGGGGACAGTACGAGCAGTACTTC
TRBV7-8	TRBJ1-2	.	.	CASSLVQGSNGYTF	TGTGCCAGCAGCTTAGTCCAGGGATCAAATGGCTACACCTTC
TRBV4-3	TRBJ2-2	.	.	CASSQASDSDRTGELFF	TGCGCCAGCAGCCAAGCCTCCGACAGCGATCGGACCGGGGAGCTGTTTTTT
TRBV6-2/TRBV6-3	TRBJ1-2	.	.	CASSDRVGGYTF	TGTGCCAGCAGTGACAGAGTGGGGGGCTACACCTTC
TRBV15	TRBJ1-2	.	few	CATVQNYGYTF	TGTGCCACCGTACAGAACTATGGCTACACCTTC
TRBV19	TRBJ2-1	TRBD2	.	CASSLLAGVSYNEQFF	TGTGCCAGTAGTCTACTAGCGGGAGTCTCCTACAATGAGCAGTTCTTC
TRBV7-9	TRBJ1-1	.	.	CASSSQGGTEAFF	TGTGCCAGCAGCTCCCAGGGAGGAACTGAAGCTTTCTTT
TRBV4-3	TRBJ2-5	TRBD2	.	CASSQDPSGESFIGFETQYF	TGCGCCAGCAGCCAAGATCCCAGCGGGGAGAGCTTTATTGGGTTTGAGACCCAGTACTTC
TRBV4-2	TRBJ1-6	.	few	CASSQALGGNSPLHF	TGTGCCAGCAGCCAAGCCCTCGGGGGAAATTCACCCCTCCACTTT
TRBV7-8	TRBJ2-7	TRBD2	.	CASSLQRLGLAATYEQYF	TGTGCCAGCAGCTTGCAACGACTGGGACTAGCGGCAACCTACGAGCAGTACTTC
TRBV7-8	TRBJ2-7	TRBD2	.	CASSLKRLASHEQYF	TGTGCCAGCAGCTTAAAAAGACTAGCGTCCCACGAGCAGTACTTC
TRBV20-1	TRBJ1-2	.	few	CSASSGFYGYTF	TGCAGTGCTAGTTCTGGCTTCTATGGCTACACCTTC
TRBV9	TRBJ2-3	.	.	CASSAGSGTDTQYF	TGTGCCAGCAGCGCCGGTTCTGGCACAGATACGCAGTATTTT
TRBV5-4	TRBJ1-1	.	.	CASSLVGGGNTEAFF	TGTGCCAGCAGCTTGGTGGGCGGGGGGAACACTGAAGCTTTCTTT
TRBV18	TRBJ1-6	.	.	CASSPADNSPLHF	TGTGCCAGCTCACCGGCAGATAATTCACCCCTCCACTTT
TRBV7-3	TRBJ2-1	.	.	CASSPGVSSYNEQFF	TGTGCCAGCAGCCCAGGGGTTAGCTCCTACAATGAGCAGTTCTTC
TRBV20-1	TRBJ2-1	.	.	CSANEGAYNEQFF	TGCAGTGCTAATGAGGGAGCCTACAATGAGCAGTTCTTC
TRBV14	TRBJ2-5	.	once	CASSQNIAETQYF	TGTGCCAGCAGCCAGAACATAGCAGAGACCCAGTACTTC
TRBV3-1/TRBV3-2	TRBJ1-6	.	.	CASSQVAGPDSPLHF	TGTGCCAGCAGCCAAGTAGCAGGGCCCGACTCACCCCTCCACTTT
TRBV7-3	TRBJ2-2	.	.	CASSQMVGTGELFF	TGTGCCAGCAGCCAGATGGTTGGCACCGGGGAGCTGTTTTTT
TRBV5-4	TRBJ2-1	.	.	CASSSRGGSSYNEQFF	TGTGCCAGCAGCTCCCGTGGGGGGAGCTCCTACAATGAGCAGTTCTTC
TRBV7-9	TRBJ1-3	.	.	CASSQYSTGHSGNTIYF	TGTGCCAGCAGCCAATACTCTACAGGTCACTCTGGAAACACCATATATTTT
TRBV27	TRBJ1-1	TRBD1	.	CASSWGQGHTEAFF	TGTGCCAGCAGTTGGGGACAGGGCCACACTGAAGCTTTCTTT
TRBV2	TRBJ1-6	TRBD1	.	CASSAKRQGPPPLHF	TGTGCCAGCAGTGCCAAGAGACAGGGGCCTCCACCCCTCCACTTT
TRBV7-9	TRBJ2-7	TRBD1	.	CASSLGMGQPLGF	TGTGCCAGCAGCTTAGGTATGGGACAGCCTCTGGGCTTC
TRBV29-1	TRBJ2-5	.	.	CSVGPGETQYF	TGCAGCGTTGGGCCGGGGGAGACCCAGTACTTC
TRBV4-3	TRBJ2-6	TRBD1	.	CASSQDTGQVSGANVLTF	TGCGCCAGCAGCCAAGATACAGGACAGGTCTCTGGGGCCAACGTCCTGACTTTC
TRBV5-1	TRBJ1-1	.	once	CASSFTGLNTEAFF	TGCGCCAGCAGCTTCACGGGTCTGAACACTGAAGCTTTCTTT
TRBV6-5	TRBJ2-3	.	.	CASSNNGGGTDTQYF	TGTGCCAGCAGTAACAATGGCGGGGGCACAGATACGCAGTATTTT
TRBV2	TRBJ1-5	.	.	CASRKGGLNQPQHF	TGTGCCAGCAGAAAAGGCGGCCTCAATCAGCCCCAGCATTTT
TRBV19	TRBJ1-5	.	.	CASNDRGYNQPQHF	TGTGCCAGTAACGATAGAGGTTACAATCAGCCCCAGCATTTT
TRBV28	TRBJ1-5	TRBD1	.	CASRNRGTYSNQPQHF	TGTGCCAGCCGAAACAGGGGCACTTATAGCAATCAGCCCCAGCATTTT
TRBV7-6	TRBJ1-5	.	.	CASSLGSGRGYQPQHF	TGTGCCAGCAGCTTAGGTTCAGGGAGGGGGTATCAGCCCCAGCATTTT
TRBV29-1	TRBJ1-4	.	once	CSVSHRVNEKLFF	TGCAGCGTTAGTCACAGGGTTAATGAAAAACTGTTTTTT
TRBV28	TRBJ2-5	TRBD1	.	CASRQQGPETQYF	TGTGCCAGCAGGCAACAGGGGCCTGAGACCCAGTACTTC
TRBV28	TRBJ2-7	.	.	CASSHRYEQYF	TGTGCCAGCAGCCACAGATACGAGCAGTACTTC
TRBV3-1/TRBV3-2	TRBJ1-4	.	once	CASSRRQSANEKLFF	TGTGCCAGCAGCCGCCGACAGTCCGCTAATGAAAAACTGTTTTTT